These T cell receptor beta chains were read from a single sample in a study of T-cell reconstitution after alpha-beta-depleted transplantation in children. TCRdb called the PCR reads again in MiXCR, with one record for every CDR3 protein. The sample has 750,000 to 950,000 distinct CDR3 sequences, about 15% seen once. The source was PBMCs, mostly from graft donor cells, collected 360 days after TCRalphabeta/CD19-depleted stem cell transplant. The receptor source for this set is a male patient younger than 18 who had a stem cell transplant for acute lymphoblastic leukemia, so the T cells may come from the graft donor. Each CDR3 is given with its conserved first and last residue. A D gene is named only where the DNA matches it firmly. Rows may omit the clone size; those that give it use once, few, many or a size class.

>-|TRBV27|TRBJ2-7|15|-
TGTGCCATCCCCCCCCTTACCCTTTATCCTTACGAGCAGTACTTC
CAIPPLTLYPYEQYF
>-|TRBV14|TRBJ2-5|13|-
TGTGCCAGCAGCTTTAGAGGGGTTTGGACCCAGTACTTC
CASSFRGVWTQYF
>-|TRBV5-1|TRBJ2-5|19|TRBD1
TGCGCCAGCAGCTTGGATGGGACAGGGTATTCTTCCGCCCTTGAGACCCAGTACTTC
CASSLDGTGYSSALETQYF
>many|TRBV12-3/TRBV12-4|TRBJ2-7|14|-
TGTGCCAGCAGTTTCCGCGTAAGTCCCTACGAGCAGTACTTC
CASSFRVSPYEQYF
>many|TRBV12-3/TRBV12-4|TRBJ2-1|11|-
TGTGCCAGCAAACAGGGTAGAGAGCAGTTCTTC
CASKQGREQFF
>-|TRBV7-2|TRBJ2-7|15|-
TGTGCCAGCAGCTTAGCGGGAGATGGGTCCTACGAGCAGTACTTC
CASSLAGDGSYEQYF
>-|TRBV6-1|TRBJ1-5|13|-
TGTGCCAGCAGTGAAGAGGCTGCTCAGCCCCAGCATTTT
CASSEEAAQPQHF
>-|TRBV4-1|TRBJ2-4|15|-
TGCGCCAGCAGCCCGCGAGTGATTGTCGGAGGGATTCAGTACTTC
CASSPRVIVGGIQYF
>many|TRBV12-3/TRBV12-4|TRBJ2-3|14|-
TGTGCCAGCAGTGGGGTTGGGGTCACAGATACGCAGTATTTT
CASSGVGVTDTQYF
>-|TRBV5-1|TRBJ2-2|16|-
TGCGCCAGCAGCCCCGAGGGTTCCCAGAACACCGGGGAGCTGTTTTTT
CASSPEGSQNTGELFF
>many|TRBV20-1|TRBJ2-3|12|-
TGCAGTGCTAGAGTGATCTCAGGTACTGGGTATTTT
CSARVISGTGYF
>-|TRBV10-3|TRBJ1-2|15|-
TGTGCCATCAGTGAGTCCTTTTGGCGTAACTATGGCTACACCTTC
CAISESFWRNYGYTF
>-|TRBV7-2|TRBJ2-1|15|-
TGTGCCAGCAGCTTGCGGCGGGATCCCTACAATGAGCAGTTCTTC
CASSLRRDPYNEQFF
>-|TRBV6-1|TRBJ2-3|16|TRBD1
TGTGCCAGCAGTCCTGGACAGGGGTTTCCCACAGATACGCAGTATTTT
CASSPGQGFPTDTQYF
>-|TRBV3-1|TRBJ2-7|13|-
TGTGCCAGCAGCCAAGAGGTGAGATACGAGCAGTACTTC
CASSQEVRYEQYF
>few|TRBV18|TRBJ2-5|13|-
TGTGCCAGCTCACGGTCAAGGGAAGAGACCCAGTACTTC
CASSRSREETQYF
>few|TRBV12-3/TRBV12-4|TRBJ2-5|16|TRBD2
TGTGCCAGCAGTTTAAAGGGACTAGAGGGGGAAGAGACCCAGTACTTC
CASSLKGLEGEETQYF
>-|TRBV12-3/TRBV12-4|TRBJ2-5|16|TRBD2
TGTGCCAGCAGTATTTGGACTAGCGGGAGGGGAGAGACCCAGTACTTC
CASSIWTSGRGETQYF
>few|TRBV7-2|TRBJ2-7|18|TRBD1
TGTGCCAGCAGCTTAGCCGGGACAGGAGTGCGAATTTCCTACGAGCAGTACTTC
CASSLAGTGVRISYEQYF
>few|TRBV12-3/TRBV12-4|TRBJ1-2|12|-
TGTGCCAGCAGTCCCACGACCTATGGCTACACCTTC
CASSPTTYGYTF
>-|TRBV5-1|TRBJ2-1|15|-
TGCGCCAGCAGCTTGCACGGGCTCCCTTCGGATGAGCAGTTCTTC
CASSLHGLPSDEQFF
>-|TRBV4-1|TRBJ2-7|16|-
TGCGCCAGCAGCCAGAGACATCTGGAAAGCTCCTACGAGCAGTACTTC
CASSQRHLESSYEQYF
>once|TRBV2|TRBJ2-5|13|-
TGTGCCAGCGATATGGACTCCCGCGAAACCCAGTACTTC
CASDMDSRETQYF
>-|TRBV29-1|TRBJ2-5|12|TRBD1
TGCAGCGTTGGGGACAGTGAGGGGACCCAGTACTTC
CSVGDSEGTQYF
>-|TRBV5-1|TRBJ2-7|18|TRBD1
TGCGCCAGCAGCTTGTCCGCAGGGGGAATTTCTACCAACTTCGAGCAGTACTTC
CASSLSAGGISTNFEQYF
>few|TRBV4-2|TRBJ2-5|15|TRBD2
TGTGCCAGCAGCCAACCCGGGACTAGCCAAGAGACCCAGTACTTC
CASSQPGTSQETQYF
>few|TRBV5-1|TRBJ1-6|17|-
TGCGCCAGCAGCTTGGGACAGGCTGCCCTGTATAATTCACCCCTCCACTTT
CASSLGQAALYNSPLHF
>few|TRBV4-1|TRBJ2-1|14|-
TGCGCCAGCAGCCAAGATCTGGCCCGGGGTGAGCAGTTCTTC
CASSQDLARGEQFF
>-|TRBV2|TRBJ2-1|19|TRBD2
TGTGCCAGCAGTGATCGGAGGACTAGCGGGAGATCCCTCGGTAATGAGCAGTTCTTC
CASSDRRTSGRSLGNEQFF
>few|TRBV6-5|TRBJ2-4|19|-
TGTGCCAGCAGTTACTCGGGACTTGGTCGGAGCCGGGCCAAAAACATTCAGTACTTC
CASSYSGLGRSRAKNIQYF
>-|TRBV4-1|TRBJ2-7|15|-
TGCGCCAGCAGCCACCTCATCGGGAGAGGAAACGAGCAGTACTTC
CASSHLIGRGNEQYF
>-|TRBV10-3|TRBJ2-7|12|-
TGTGCCTCCGCCAGCGAGCCCTACGAGCAGTACTTC
CASASEPYEQYF
>-|TRBV20-1|TRBJ2-3|15|TRBD2
TGCAGTGCTAGAGGACTGGGACTAGCGGTGGATACGCAGTATTTT
CSARGLGLAVDTQYF
>-|TRBV29-1|TRBJ2-5|15|TRBD2
TGCAGCGTCTGCGAGGGGACTAGCGACCAAGAGACCCAGTACTTC
CSVCEGTSDQETQYF
>-|TRBV6-2/TRBV6-3|TRBJ2-7|14|-
TGTGCCAGCAGTTATGTTTTGGCCGAACACGAGCAGTACTTC
CASSYVLAEHEQYF
>few|TRBV5-1|TRBJ2-7|17|-
TGCGCCAGCAGCTTACGACAGTCGCCTATTTTAGTCTACGAGCAGTACTTC
CASSLRQSPILVYEQYF
>-|TRBV7-3|TRBJ2-4|14|TRBD1
TGTGCCAGCGCGCCACAGGGGCCTGTGGACATTCAGTACTTC
CASAPQGPVDIQYF
>few|TRBV4-1|TRBJ1-2|17|TRBD1
TGCGCCAGCAGCCATACCCCTGGGACAGTTGGGACGTATGGCTACACCTTC
CASSHTPGTVGTYGYTF
>once|TRBV29-1|TRBJ1-2|12|TRBD1
TGCAGCGTTGACCGGGGACAGGGGGGCTACACCTTC
CSVDRGQGGYTF
>-|TRBV4-1|TRBJ2-1|16|-
TGCGCCAGCAGCCAAGTGGGCTACCGCTCCTACAATGAGCAGTTCTTC
CASSQVGYRSYNEQFF
>-|TRBV2|TRBJ2-3|18|TRBD2
TGTGCCAGCAGTGAACCGGAACTGGGACTAGATTCCGCAGATACGCAGTATTTT
CASSEPELGLDSADTQYF
>-|TRBV7-9|TRBJ2-3|13|-
TGTGCCAGCAACTGGGTTTCCACAGATACGCAGTATTTT
CASNWVSTDTQYF
>many|TRBV27|TRBJ2-3|13|-
TGTGCCAGCAGTTTAAAAGGCGCAGATACGCAGTATTTT
CASSLKGADTQYF
>-|TRBV29-1|TRBJ2-3|14|-
TGCAGCTCCCTTATGGGTTCTAGCACAGATACGCAGTATTTT
CSSLMGSSTDTQYF
>-|TRBV7-7|TRBJ2-7|13|-
TGTGCCAGCAGCTTATCCGACTACCACGAGCAGTACTTC
CASSLSDYHEQYF
>-|TRBV7-9|TRBJ2-6|17|TRBD1
TGTGCCAGCAGCTACTGGACAGGGGGCTATGGGGCCAACGTCCTGACTTTC
CASSYWTGGYGANVLTF
>few|TRBV6-1|TRBJ2-7|16|TRBD2
TGTGCCAGCAGCCCCCCCTGGGGGGAGGGAAATTACGAGCAGTACTTC
CASSPPWGEGNYEQYF
>many|TRBV3-1|TRBJ2-1|13|-
TGTGCCAGCAGCCAAGATCCGCTCAGTGAGCAGTTCTTC
CASSQDPLSEQFF
>many|TRBV29-1|TRBJ2-7|12|-
TGCAGCGTCGGGACTGCCGGAATGGAGCAGTACTTC
CSVGTAGMEQYF
>few|TRBV5-1|TRBJ2-1|16|TRBD2
TGCGCCAGCGGCGGACTAGCGGCAACATACAACAATGAGCAGTTCTTC
CASGGLAATYNNEQFF
>-|TRBV3-1|TRBJ2-2|11|-
TGTGCCAGTTTTCAAGCCGGGGAGCTGTTTTTT
CASFQAGELFF
>-|TRBV7-9|TRBJ2-2|13|-
TGTGCCAGCGATCGGCTGAACACCGGGGAGCTGTTTTTT
CASDRLNTGELFF